This T cell receptor (beta chain) was identified during a study of monozygotic twins with inflammatory bowel disease (dated by TCRdb to between 2018 and 2021). Background for the entire study: The full study comprised around 28 monozygotic twin pairs: nine German pairs (four IBD-concordant, five IBD-discordant) and 19 IBD-discordant Danish pairs. The search for disease-associated traits relied mainly on comparing, within discordant pairs, IBD patients with their genetically identical healthy co-twins. Each individual had, on average, about 151 000 unique TCRalpha sequences and 181 000 unique TCRbeta sequences available for analysis.

Details on this clonotype: Its antigen remains unidentified.

From each donor, a roughly 2.6 ml peripheral blood sample was collected into PAXgene tubes and stored at -80 degrees C. Without T cell sorting, total RNA was isolated from whole blood using the PAXgene blood miRNA kit on an automated QIAcube. Peripheral blood from monozygotic twin pairs, either concordant or discordant for inflammatory bowel disease, underwent deep TCRalpha and TCRbeta repertoire profiling that used unique molecular barcoding. Smoking habits were recorded for all twin pairs, and each individual was classified as a current, former or never smoker. The protocol used for the library was 5' RACE. Each TCR library was prepared from around 3,200 ng of total RNA. cDNA was synthesized with SMARTScribe reverse transcriptase in eight separate reactions per sample. Unique molecular identifiers containing a 6-nucleotide sample barcode were introduced through template switching during cDNA synthesis. TCRalpha and TCRbeta cDNA was amplified in two nested PCRs of 16 and 9 cycles, and bead purification was carried out after each PCR. Before amplification, cDNA was treated with uracil DNA-glycosylase and purified using the QIAquick PCR purification kit. The second PCR was the step at which Illumina TruSeq-compatible adapters and sample-specific barcodes were added. TapeStation and Qubit were used to check library quality and concentration, and roughly 5 ng of each library went into the pool. The pooled libraries were sequenced with 2 x 100 bp reads and custom sequencing primers on an Illumina HiSeq2500 single-index Rapid Run. Per the original workflow: MiGEC version 1.2.6 was used for UMI-based consensus assembly to correct PCR and sequencing errors. MiXCR version 2.1.1 was used for V(D)J alignment, clonotype assembly and CDR3 extraction. Gene usage, clonotype sharing and MAIT/NKT TCR abundance were normalised by analysing the top 1000, 10 000 and 20 000 clonotypes per sample. Diversity was computed as the inverse Simpson index with the vegan R package after downsampling to 27 000 UMIs. Paired Mann-Whitney U tests were applied to discordant twin pairs, and Benjamini-Hochberg correction was used for multiple testing. TCRdb reprocessed the public reads and reports one entry per CDR3 protein sequence, without DNA. The V and J calls here are based on TCRdb, not the publication. This sample's records show 300,000 to 350,000 distinct CDR3 sequences. 2% to 2.5% of the sample rests with the top ten.

Findings and caveats that apply to the study as a whole: A decrease in TCRbeta repertoire diversity, as measured by inverse Simpson index, was observed in IBD patients compared with their healthy co-twins. No single strong signal or clonotype linked to IBD turned up in the results, so the idea that one exists was not supported. Distinction between different T cell subtypes could not be achieved in the analysis. Fewer clonotypes were shared with other individuals by IBD patients than by healthy twins, most markedly in patients showing signs of disease activity. Differing immunosuppressive treatments among patients may have added background noise and inter-individual variability to the repertoires. Concordant and discordant twins showed no difference in repertoire similarity, possibly because of limited statistical power.

This clonotype originated in a human donor with ulcerative colitis or Crohn's disease, or a healthy co-twin of an affected twin (not recorded which). The sequenced sample consisted of blood.

This receptor carries the CDR3 CASSQEFVGYEQYF. The chain links TRBV4-3 with TRBJ2-7. Including the terminal cysteine and phenylalanine, the CDR3 comprises 14 residues. No DNA has been recorded. The germline V gene gives CDR1 as LGHNA and CDR2 as YSLEER.